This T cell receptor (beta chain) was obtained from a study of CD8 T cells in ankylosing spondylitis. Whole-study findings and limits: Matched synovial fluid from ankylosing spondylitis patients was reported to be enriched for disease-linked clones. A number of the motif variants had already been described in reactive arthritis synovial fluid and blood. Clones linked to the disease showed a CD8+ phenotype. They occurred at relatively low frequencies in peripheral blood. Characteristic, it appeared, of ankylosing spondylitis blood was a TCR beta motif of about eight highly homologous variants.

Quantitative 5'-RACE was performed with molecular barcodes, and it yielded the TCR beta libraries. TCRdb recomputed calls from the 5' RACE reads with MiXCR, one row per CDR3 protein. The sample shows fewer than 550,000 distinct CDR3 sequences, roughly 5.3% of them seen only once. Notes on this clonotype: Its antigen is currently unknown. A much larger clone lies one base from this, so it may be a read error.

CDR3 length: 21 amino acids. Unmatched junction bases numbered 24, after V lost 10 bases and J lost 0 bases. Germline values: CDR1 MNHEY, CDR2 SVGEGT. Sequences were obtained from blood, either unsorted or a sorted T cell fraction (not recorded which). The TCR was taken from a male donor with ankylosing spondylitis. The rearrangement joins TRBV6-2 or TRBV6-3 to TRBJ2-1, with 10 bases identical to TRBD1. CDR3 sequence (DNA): TGTGCCAACAGGGCGATCCGCGGGACAGGGGCTTCCCTAAGCTCCTACAATGAGCAGTTCTTC. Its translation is CANRAIRGTGASLSSYNEQFF.